What follows describes a single TCR beta chain. Its antigen is not known. The CDR3 covers 15 residues. V was clipped by 4 bases and J by 2 bases; unmatched bases: 6. Germline V gene sequence: CDR1 SGDLS, CDR2 YYNGEE. This sample stems from a study of cytomegalovirus exposure and HLA in healthy donors. The PCR was carried out with 60 Vbeta primers and 13 Jbeta primers. The table came from immunoSEQ multiplex PCR; TCRdb's copy has only in-frame clones and leaves some out. The sample carries approximately 160,000 clones, more than 70% recorded once. Study outcomes and limitations: Being productive about 87% or about 30% of the time was typical of most TCR beta V segments in an earlier analysis. DRB1 had the most TCR associations and HLA-C the fewest, a later analysis found, with rates varying by HLA locus.

The source material was PBMCs. The clonotype originates from a male donor in good health and CMV-seronegative. The gene calls are TRBV9 and TRBJ2-3; 8 nucleotides align to TRBD2. The CDR3, as DNA: TGTGCCAGCAGCAGACGGGGGGGTGTCACAGATACGCAGTATTTT. Translation gives CASSRRGGVTDTQYF. Full variable domain (remainder filled in from reference TRBV9 and TRBJ2-3): DSGVTQTPKHLITATGQRVTLRCSPRSGDLSVYWYQQSLDQGLQFLIQYYNGEERAKGNILERFSAQQFPDLHSELNLSSLELGDSALYFCASSRRGGVTDTQYFGPGTRLTVL.